The 5 T cell receptor beta chains reported below all come from one sample, sequenced in a study of human T cells and chemical hapten exposure (dated by TCRdb to the early 2020s). The time point label on this specimen signifies: patch test 1, 2 weeks after DPC sensitization. Reading the label with the study, this specimen's treatment or condition is: therapeutic diphenylcyclopropenone sensitization with weekly scalp DPC. Library construction relied on RACE. Sequencing was performed on a NextSeq 500. TCRdb reprocessed the public reads (quality trimming at Q25 with fastp, clone calling with MiXCR) and kept in-frame beta chains. Duplicate CDR3 protein sequences are folded into a single record with the most common DNA and genes. This sample is represented by some 120,000 distinct CDR3 sequences; roughly an eighth of them were singletons. The ten largest clones represent 1.4% of the sample. Sample: whole blood, taken in connection with sensitization to the hapten diphenylcyclopropenone (DPC). Receptors originate from a woman in her forties or fifties with alopecia areata. Some clones in this sample may be carry-over from other donors' samples.

This clonotype occurred many times. CDR3 DNA sequence: TGTGCCAGCAGAACGGATACCTATGGCTACACCTTC. Translating gives CASRTDTYGYTF. This rearrangement joins TRBV28 to TRBJ1-2, with unresolved D. This CDR3 comprises 12 residues. V was trimmed by 6 bases and J by 4 bases, leaving 9 bases between them. Germline values: CDR1 MDHEN, CDR2 SYDVKM.

This clonotype was picked up many times. The V gene is TRBV2, the J gene TRBJ1-6; D perhaps matches TRBD1 (5 bases). Germline CDR1 SNHLY, CDR2 FYNNEI. The ends were cut back, 5 bases at V and 17 bases at J, with 16 bases in the middle. The CDR3 is 12 amino acids. The CDR3 DNA follows: TGTGCCAGCAGTTTCGTTGGGACGGCCTTCCACTTT. Translated, it gives CASSFVGTAFHF.

This clonotype was seen at least ten times. V usage is TRBV5-1 and J usage is TRBJ1-1; D is unclear. V lost 2 bases and J lost 1, with 3 bases in between. CDR1 and CDR2 from the germline V gene are SGHRS and YFSETQ. The CDR3 consists of 12 residues. The chain's CDR3 is CASSLQNTEAFF. The CDR3 region has the DNA TGCGCCAGCAGCTTACAGAACACTGAAGCTTTCTTT.

This clonotype was recorded at least ten times. The V and J genes are TRBV2 and TRBJ1-4, with 8 positions matching TRBD1. The ends lost 1 base at V and 12 bases at J; junction bases unmatched: 7. In germline, CDR1 is SNHLY, CDR2 FYNNEI. The CDR3 contains 14 residues. The CDR3 nucleotides are TGTGCCAGCAGTGAAGTGTCAGGGGGCGCGCAACTGTTTTTT. Its protein product is CASSEVSGGAQLFF.

This clonotype was found many times. The chain links TRBV4-3 to TRBJ1-2, with 9 bases lining up with TRBD1. CDR3 size: 15 residues. Trimming cost V 1 base and J 7 bases; bases outside gene matches: 7. Germline CDR1 reads LGHNA; CDR2 reads YSLEER. This chain's CDR3 is CASSQAETGGGGYTF. In DNA, the CDR3 is TGCGCCAGCAGCCAAGCCGAAACAGGGGGCGGTGGCTACACCTTC.